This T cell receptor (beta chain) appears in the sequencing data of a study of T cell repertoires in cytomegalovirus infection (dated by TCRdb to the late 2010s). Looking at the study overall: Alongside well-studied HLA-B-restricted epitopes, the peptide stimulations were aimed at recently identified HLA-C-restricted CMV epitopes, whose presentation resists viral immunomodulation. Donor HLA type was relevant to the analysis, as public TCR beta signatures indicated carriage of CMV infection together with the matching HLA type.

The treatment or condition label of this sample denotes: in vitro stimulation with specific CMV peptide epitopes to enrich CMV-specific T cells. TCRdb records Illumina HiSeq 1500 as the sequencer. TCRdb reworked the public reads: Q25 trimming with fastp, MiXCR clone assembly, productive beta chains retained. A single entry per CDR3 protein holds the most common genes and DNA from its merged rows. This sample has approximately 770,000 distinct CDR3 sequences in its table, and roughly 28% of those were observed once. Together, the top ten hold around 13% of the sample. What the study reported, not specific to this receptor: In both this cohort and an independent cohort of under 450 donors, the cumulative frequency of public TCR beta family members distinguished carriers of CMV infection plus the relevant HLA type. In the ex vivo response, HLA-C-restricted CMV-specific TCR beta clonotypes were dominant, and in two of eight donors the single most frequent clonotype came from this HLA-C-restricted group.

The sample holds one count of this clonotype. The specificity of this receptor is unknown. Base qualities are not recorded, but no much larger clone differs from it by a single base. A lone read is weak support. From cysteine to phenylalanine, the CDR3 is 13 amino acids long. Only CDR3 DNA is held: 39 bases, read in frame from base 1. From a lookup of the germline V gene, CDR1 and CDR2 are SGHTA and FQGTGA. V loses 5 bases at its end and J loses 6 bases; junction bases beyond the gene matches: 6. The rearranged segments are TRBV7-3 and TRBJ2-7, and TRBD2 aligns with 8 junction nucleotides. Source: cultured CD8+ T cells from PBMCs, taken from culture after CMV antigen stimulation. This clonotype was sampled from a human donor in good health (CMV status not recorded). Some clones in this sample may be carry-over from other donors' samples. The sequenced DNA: TGTGCCAGCAGCCCGTCGGGGGGGTCCGAGCAGTACTTC. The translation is CASSPSGGSEQYF.